The 26 T cell receptor beta chains below all came from one sample that was sequenced in a study of shared clonotypes between healthy human individuals. The method was immunoSEQ multiplex PCR; TCRdb's version includes in-frame clones alone and lacks a portion of them. Of roughly 320,000 clones detected, roughly 84% appear once; the ten largest clones hold around 15%. Input material: memory CD8+ T cells sorted from blood. Stated subset: CD45RO+ cells pooled with CCR7-negative TemRA cells. The receptors here all came from a young man in good health.

This sequence joins TRBV7-8 and TRBJ2-5, with D perhaps assigned TRBD1 or TRBD2 (6 bases each). CDR1 is SGHVS, CDR2 FQNEAQ, per germline. The CDR3 is made up of 18 amino acids. The ends were cut back, 1 base at V and 4 bases at J, with 22 bases in the middle. The CDR3 region is CASSLGFVGGSLAETQYF. CDR3 nucleotide sequence: TGTGCCAGCAGCTTAGGGTTTGTCGGGGGCAGCTTGGCAGAGACCCAGTACTTC.

This chain links TRBV4-3 with TRBJ1-3; D not certain. This CDR3 is 16 amino acids long. Germline CDR1 is LGHNA and CDR2 is YSLEER. The germline V and J ends were trimmed by 4 bases and 0 bases, with 13 bases remaining between them. CDR3 nucleotides: TGCGCCAGCAGCCTAACCACAGCGTACTCTGGAAACACCATATATTTT. Amino acids: CASSLTTAYSGNTIYF.

This chain links TRBV15 with TRBJ2-1; no clear D gene. The V end was cut by 0 bases, the J end by 7 bases, with 13 bases between. The CDR3 contains 15 residues. In germline, CDR1 is LNHNV, CDR2 YYDKDF (reference sequence). CDR3 DNA sequence: TGTGCCACCAGCAGAGATATGGGTATGAGGAATGAGCAGTTCTTC. Translating it yields CATSRDMGMRNEQFF. Variable domain in full (rest from reference TRBV15 and TRBJ2-1): DAMVIQNPRYQVTQFGKPVTLSCSQTLNHNVMYWYQQKSSQAPKLLFHYYDKDFNNEADTPDNFQSRRPNTSFCFLDIRSPGLGDTAMYLCATSRDMGMRNEQFFGPGTRLTVL.

This CDR3 is CASSPGNGFQETQYF. CDR3 bases: TGCGCCAGCAGCCCCGGAAATGGATTCCAAGAGACCCAGTACTTC. The rearrangement joins TRBV4-1 to TRBJ2-5; D unclear. The germline CDR1 and CDR2 sequences are MGHRA and YSYEKL. The CDR3 extends over 15 amino acids. V dropped 4 bases and J dropped 1 base, with 13 bases sitting between them.

The genes are TRBV7-6 and TRBJ1-1; D perhaps matches TRBD1 (5 bases). V lost 7 bases, J lost 1 base, and 10 bases lay in between. Per the germline V gene, CDR1 is SGHVS and CDR2 is FNYEAQ. The CDR3 sequence is 13 residues long. The CDR3 reads CASTQGTNTEAFF. The CDR3, as DNA: TGTGCCAGCACCCAGGGTACGAACACTGAAGCTTTCTTT.

This clone came up once. V gene TRBV10-3 combines with J gene TRBJ2-2; no definite D call. V was clipped by 3 bases and J by 5 bases, with 4 bases between them. The germline V gene encodes CDR1 ENHRY and CDR2 SYGVKD. This CDR3 comprises 12 residues. CDR3 residues: CAISDETGELFF. The CDR3 nucleotides read TGTGCCATCAGTGACGAGACCGGGGAGCTGTTTTTT.

The chain couples TRBV27 to TRBJ1-2; no reliable D call. Germline CDR1 and CDR2: MNHEY and SMNVEV (reference sequence). Trimming took off 8 bases at V and 1 base at J, with 8 bases between the two ends. CDR3 length: 12 residues. In DNA form, the CDR3 reads TGTGCCAGCCTTGATTATAACTATGGCTACACCTTC. Encoded protein: CASLDYNYGYTF.

Written as DNA, the CDR3 is TGTGCCAGCAGTTTATCGGTGACAGGGGGCGGCTACGAGCAGTACTTC. Translated, it gives CASSLSVTGGGYEQYF. The rearrangement joins TRBV27 to TRBJ2-7, with 10 bases fitting TRBD1. J lost 3 bases, V lost 0 bases, and 5 bases had no gene match. Looked up from germline, CDR1 is MNHEY and CDR2 is SMNVEV (reference sequence). This CDR3 comprises 16 residues.

This clone was seen a single time. The V and J genes are TRBV18 and TRBJ2-1, with TRBD2 matching 9 bases. The germline CDR1 and CDR2 sequences are KGHSH and LQKENI. This CDR3 has 16 amino acids. The ends lost 3 bases at V and 4 bases at J; junction bases unmatched: 7. In DNA, the CDR3 is TGTGCCAGCTCACCTCTTGCTAGCGGGGTATACAATGAGCAGTTCTTC. It codes for CASSPLASGVYNEQFF.

The chain employs TRBV28 and TRBJ2-7; D may match TRBD1 or TRBD2 (7 bases each). Germline CDR1 is MDHEN and CDR2 is SYDVKM. The CDR3 has 14 residues. The V and J ends lost 7 bases and 5 bases respectively, with 18 bases between them. CDR3 sequence: CASTAGGADHEQYF. CDR3 nucleotide sequence: TGTGCCAGCACCGCAGGGGGGGCGGATCACGAGCAGTACTTC.

V usage is TRBV10-1 and J usage is TRBJ2-7; 9 positions agree with TRBD2. The CDR3 contains 14 residues. V gave up 3 bases and J gave up 0 bases; unmatched junction bases: 0. The germline CDR1 and CDR2 sequences are WNHNN and SYGVQD (reference sequence). The CDR3 sequence: CASSDSGSSYEQYF. The CDR3 DNA sequence: TGCGCCAGCAGTGATAGCGGGAGCTCCTACGAGCAGTACTTC.

V usage is TRBV2 and J usage is TRBJ2-3; 10 bases are a match to TRBD2. The CDR3 spans 16 residues. Germline V CDR1 and CDR2: SNHLY, FYNNEI. The V and J ends lost 6 bases and 0 bases, in that order; junction bases with no gene match: 6. CDR3 loop: CASRRLAGVSTDTQYF. CDR3 DNA sequence: TGTGCCAGCAGAAGGCTAGCGGGAGTTAGCACAGATACGCAGTATTTT.

A single count supports this clone. The chain uses TRBV27 and TRBJ2-3; D might be TRBD1 or TRBD2, each matching 5 bases. The germline V gene has CDR1 MNHEY and CDR2 SMNVEV (reference sequence). V was clipped by 5 bases and J by 6 bases, with 9 bases between them. The CDR3 is 12 residues long. The CDR3 loop reads CASSHGTDTQYF. The CDR3 DNA is TGTGCCAGCAGTCACGGGACCGATACGCAGTATTTT.

The rearrangement uses TRBV19 and TRBJ2-1, with 9 bases lining up with TRBD2. The CDR3 consists of 14 residues. The V segment lost 6 bases and the J segment 6 bases; nucleotides outside the gene matches: 6. Looked up from germline, CDR1 is LNHDA and CDR2 is SQIVND (reference sequence). The CDR3 protein is CASRISGRGNEQFF. For the CDR3, the DNA is TGTGCCAGTAGGATTAGCGGGAGAGGCAATGAGCAGTTCTTC.

The chain has TRBV28 and TRBJ1-5; D remains unclear. From germline, CDR1 is MDHEN and CDR2 SYDVKM. The V end lost 5 bases, the J end lost 4 bases, and 18 bases lay between the germline ends. The CDR3 loop spans 16 amino acids. CDR3 nucleotides: TGTGCCAGCAGTATTAGGACGGTCATGATTAATCAGCCCCAGCATTTT. Protein sequence: CASSIRTVMINQPQHF.

J is TRBJ2-7 and V is TRBV5-5; D is unclear. From germline, CDR1 is SGHKS and CDR2 YYEKEE (reference sequence). The CDR3 loop spans 15 amino acids. Trimming removed 4 bases from V and 2 bases from J, with 16 bases in between. The CDR3 loop reads CASSLESAGTYEQYF. CDR3 sequence (DNA): TGTGCCAGCAGCCTGGAAAGTGCCGGCACCTACGAGCAGTACTTC.

This clone was counted between two and nine times. The V gene is TRBV10-2, the J gene TRBJ2-5; D remains unclear. Germline CDR1 reads WSHSY; CDR2 reads SAAADI. V was clipped by 2 bases and J by 5 bases, with 6 bases between them. There are 12 residues in the CDR3. CDR3 protein: CASSEDRETQYF. As DNA, the CDR3 is TGCGCCAGCAGTGAGGACCGGGAGACCCAGTACTTC.

The chain is built from TRBV7-8 and TRBJ2-7; D might be TRBD1 (5 bases). V was trimmed by 1 base and J by 3 bases, leaving 10 bases between them. CDR3 length: 14 residues. The germline V gene has CDR1 SGHVS and CDR2 FQNEAQ. CDR3 in DNA: TGTGCCAGCAGCTTAGGGCAGGGATACTACGAGCAGTACTTC. Translating gives CASSLGQGYYEQYF.

The gene calls are TRBV27 and TRBJ1-2; a possible D gene is TRBD1 (5 bases). Trimming removed 2 bases from V and 5 bases from J, with 12 bases in between. This CDR3 region has 14 residues. Germline V gene sequence: CDR1 MNHEY, CDR2 SMNVEV (reference sequence). CDR3 sequence: CASSLLGTEYGYTF. The DNA for the CDR3 is TGTGCCAGCAGTTTACTTGGGACTGAATATGGCTACACCTTC.

The chain has TRBV13 and TRBJ1-2; a weak D match, TRBD1 (6 bases). V was trimmed by 1 base and J by 8 bases, leaving 8 bases between them. From germline, CDR1 is PRHDT and CDR2 FYEKMQ (reference sequence). This CDR3 region has 12 residues. The CDR3 DNA sequence: TGTGCCAGCAGCTTAGAGGGGGAAGGCTACACCTTC. Residues: CASSLEGEGYTF.

The chain couples TRBV6-1 to TRBJ2-3; D might be TRBD1 (5 bases). V shed 9 bases and J shed 8 bases, with 18 bases lying between them. Germline CDR1 is MNHNS and CDR2 is SASEGT. CDR3 length: 13 amino acids. The CDR3 nucleotides read TGTGCCAGTCGAGGCAGGGCTGAGGCTACGCAGTATTTT. It yields the protein CASRGRAEATQYF.

The rearrangement links TRBV5-5 to TRBJ1-1; D might be TRBD1 (6 bases). With 4 bases removed from V and 0 bases from J, the gap between germline ends came to 19 bases. This CDR3 has 17 residues. Germline V gene data show CDR1 as SGHKS and CDR2 as YYEKEE (reference sequence). The CDR3, as DNA: TGTGCCAGCAGCCCCCAGGGGCCAACCCCCATGAACACTGAAGCTTTCTTT. Its protein product is CASSPQGPTPMNTEAFF.

The rearrangement links TRBV5-4 to TRBJ2-7; D may be TRBD1 (6 bases). Trimming pared 3 bases from V and 1 base from J, leaving 11 bases between. This CDR3 is 14 amino acids long. The germline V gene encodes CDR1 SGHNT and CDR2 YYREEE (reference sequence). This CDR3 is CASSSRTASYEQYF. CDR3 sequence (DNA): TGTGCCAGCAGCTCACGGACAGCTTCCTACGAGCAGTACTTC.

The chain joins TRBV4-1 to TRBJ2-7, with D tentatively TRBD1 (5 bases). The ends were cut back, 1 base at V and 3 bases at J, with 19 bases in the middle. The CDR3 consists of 17 residues. Germline lookup yields CDR1 MGHRA and CDR2 YSYEKL. This CDR3 reads CASSQVLGQGTNYEQYF. CDR3 nucleotides: TGCGCCAGCAGCCAAGTTTTGGGGCAGGGTACTAACTACGAGCAGTACTTC.

The chain is built from TRBV5-4 and TRBJ2-7, with 14 bases identical to TRBD2. Germline trimming cut 4 bases from V and 7 bases from J; bases unmatched to any gene: 7. This CDR3 spans 15 amino acids. Germline V CDR1 and CDR2: SGHNT, YYREEE (reference sequence). This chain's CDR3 is CASSPGLAGVGEQYF. The CDR3 DNA sequence: TGTGCCAGCAGCCCGGGACTAGCGGGAGTTGGGGAGCAGTACTTC. The full variable domain, its missing parts supplied by reference TRBV5-4 and TRBJ2-7, is ETGVTQSPTHLIKTRGQQVTLRCSSQSGHNTVSWYQQALGQGPQFIFQYYREEENGRGNFPPRFSGLQFPNYSSELNVNALELDDSALYLCASSPGLAGVGEQYFGPGTRLTVT.

The V call is TRBV6-5, the J call TRBJ1-6; the D gene is possibly TRBD1 (5 bases). The CDR3 loop spans 16 amino acids. Germline values: CDR1 MNHEY, CDR2 SVGAGI. V was trimmed by 2 bases and J by 3 bases, leaving 11 bases between them. CDR3 coding DNA: TGTGCCAGCAGTTACGTAGGGGCAGGCTATAATTCACCCCTCCACTTT. Residues: CASSYVGAGYNSPLHF.